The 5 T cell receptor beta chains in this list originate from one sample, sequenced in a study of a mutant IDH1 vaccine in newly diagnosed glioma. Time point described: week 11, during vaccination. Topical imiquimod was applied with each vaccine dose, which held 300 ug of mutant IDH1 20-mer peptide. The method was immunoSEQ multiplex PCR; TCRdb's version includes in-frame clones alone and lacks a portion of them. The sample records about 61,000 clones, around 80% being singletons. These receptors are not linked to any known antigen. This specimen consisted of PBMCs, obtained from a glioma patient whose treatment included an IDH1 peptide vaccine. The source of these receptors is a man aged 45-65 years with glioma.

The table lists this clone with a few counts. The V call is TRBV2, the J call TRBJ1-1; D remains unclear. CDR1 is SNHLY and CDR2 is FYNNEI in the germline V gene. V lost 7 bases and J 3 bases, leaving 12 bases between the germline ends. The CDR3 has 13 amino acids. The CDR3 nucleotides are TGTGCCAGCACTCTCGTCCGGGACACTGAAGCTTTCTTT. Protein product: CASTLVRDTEAFF.

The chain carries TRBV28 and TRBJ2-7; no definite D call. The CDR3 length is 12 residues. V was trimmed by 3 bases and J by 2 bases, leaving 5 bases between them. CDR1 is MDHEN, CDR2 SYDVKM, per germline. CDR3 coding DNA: TGTGCCAGCAGTTTGACAACCTACGAGCAGTACTTC. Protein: CASSLTTYEQYF.

CDR3 nucleotide sequence: TGTGCCAGCAGCTCCGGGACTGGGATGTGGACCCAGTACTTC. It translates to CASSSGTGMWTQYF. The chain carries TRBV7-9 and TRBJ2-5; a weak D match, TRBD2 (6 bases). Between the trimmed V and J ends, which lost 4 bases and 7 bases, there was a span of 16 bases. This CDR3 comprises 14 residues. CDR1 SEHNR and CDR2 FQNEAQ come from the germline V gene (reference sequence).

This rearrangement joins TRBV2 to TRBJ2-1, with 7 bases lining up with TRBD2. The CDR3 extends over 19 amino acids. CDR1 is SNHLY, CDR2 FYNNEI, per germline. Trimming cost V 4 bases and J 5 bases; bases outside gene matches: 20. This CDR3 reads CASSGYGGNERGNNNEQFF. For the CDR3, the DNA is TGTGCCAGCAGTGGTTATGGCGGTAACGAGCGGGGAAACAACAATGAGCAGTTCTTC.

The CDR3 DNA is TGTGCCAGCAGTGGACTAGCGGGAGCAGGGGAGCAGTACTTC. Amino acid sequence: CASSGLAGAGEQYF. The V gene is TRBV2, the J gene TRBJ2-7; 12 bases map to TRBD2. The CDR3 sequence is 14 residues long. Unmatched junction bases numbered 5, after V lost 4 bases and J lost 7 bases. Germline values: CDR1 SNHLY, CDR2 FYNNEI.